Listed below are T cell receptor beta chains from one sample, sequenced in a study of early T cells in non-severe SARS-CoV-2 infection. TCRdb ran MiXCR on the 5' RACE reads and lists one entry per CDR3 protein. The sample includes about 56,000 distinct CDR3 sequences, over 9.5% of them seen just once. The specimen was whole blood. The receptors here all came from an adult who was a healthcare worker with PCR-confirmed SARS-CoV-2 infection or an uninfected control (not recorded which). CDR3s include the opening cysteine and the closing phenylalanine or tryptophan. D genes are given only for firm matches. Size is omitted from some rows. Given values are once, few, many or a class for expanded clones.

j_call: TRBJ1-2
d_call: .
v_call: TRBV12-3/TRBV12-4
clone_size: many
cdr3_nt: TGTGCCAGCAGGACGCAGGGTGGCTATGGCTACACCTTC
cdr3_aa: CASRTQGGYGYTF

j_call: TRBJ1-1
d_call: .
v_call: TRBV7-6
clone_size: .
cdr3_nt: TGTGCCAGCCTCAGATACGGGCACACTGAAGCTTTCTTT
cdr3_aa: CASLRYGHTEAFF

j_call: TRBJ2-7
d_call: TRBD2
v_call: TRBV7-7
clone_size: few
cdr3_nt: TGTGCTAGCAGCGATGGTAGCGGGAGCTCCTACGAGCAGTACTTC
cdr3_aa: CASSDGSGSSYEQYF

j_call: TRBJ2-2
d_call: .
v_call: TRBV18
clone_size: .
cdr3_nt: TGTGCCAGCTCACCAACCGGGGAGCTGTTTTTT
cdr3_aa: CASSPTGELFF

j_call: TRBJ2-1
d_call: .
v_call: TRBV2
clone_size: few
cdr3_nt: TGTGCCACCGAACTAGGGACCCTCGATGAGCAGTTCTTC
cdr3_aa: CATELGTLDEQFF

j_call: TRBJ2-1
d_call: TRBD2
v_call: TRBV29-1
clone_size: .
cdr3_nt: TGCAGCGTTGAGAGGGTAGCGGGAGGCCAAGGCAATGAGCAGTTCTTC
cdr3_aa: CSVERVAGGQGNEQFF

j_call: TRBJ1-1
d_call: .
v_call: TRBV6-2/TRBV6-3
clone_size: .
cdr3_nt: TGTGCCAGCAGTTACAGGATAGGGGCCAGGAACACTGAAGCTTTCTTT
cdr3_aa: CASSYRIGARNTEAFF

j_call: TRBJ2-1
d_call: TRBD1
v_call: TRBV27
clone_size: few
cdr3_nt: TGTGCCAGCAGTACCAGACAGGGGCGATTCTCCTACAATGAGCAGTTCTTC
cdr3_aa: CASSTRQGRFSYNEQFF

j_call: TRBJ1-4
d_call: .
v_call: TRBV6-6
clone_size: many
cdr3_nt: TGTGCCAGCAGACCCCTCCCCGTCAGGGGCGCTGATGAAAAACTGTTTTTT
cdr3_aa: CASRPLPVRGADEKLFF

j_call: TRBJ2-7
d_call: .
v_call: TRBV6-2/TRBV6-3
clone_size: many
cdr3_nt: TGTGCCAGCAGGAGAGGCGACCTCTATTACGAGCAGTACTTC
cdr3_aa: CASRRGDLYYEQYF

j_call: TRBJ2-7
d_call: .
v_call: TRBV5-6
clone_size: many
cdr3_nt: TGTGCCAGCAGCTTTTATCCCCGTGACGCCGTCTACGAGCAGTACTTC
cdr3_aa: CASSFYPRDAVYEQYF

j_call: TRBJ2-5
d_call: .
v_call: TRBV13
clone_size: many
cdr3_nt: TGTGCCAGCAGCTTTAGGGCGGAGCCGCAAGAGACCCAGTACTTC
cdr3_aa: CASSFRAEPQETQYF

j_call: TRBJ2-1
d_call: .
v_call: TRBV7-9
clone_size: many
cdr3_nt: TGTGCCAGCAGCCCTAATAGCGGAAGCTCCTACAATGAGCAGTTCTTC
cdr3_aa: CASSPNSGSSYNEQFF

j_call: TRBJ2-4
d_call: TRBD2
v_call: TRBV11-2
clone_size: few
cdr3_nt: TGTGCCAGCAGCCCGGGACTAGCGGGAGCCAAAAACATTCAGTACTTC
cdr3_aa: CASSPGLAGAKNIQYF

j_call: TRBJ2-3
d_call: .
v_call: TRBV5-4
clone_size: few
cdr3_nt: TGTGCCAGCAGCTTCGGAGGGAGAGGTGGAGATACGCAGTATTTT
cdr3_aa: CASSFGGRGGDTQYF

j_call: TRBJ1-6
d_call: .
v_call: TRBV7-3
clone_size: .
cdr3_nt: TGTGCCAGCAGCTCCGGGAGGGACCGGGATTCACCCCTCCACTTT
cdr3_aa: CASSSGRDRDSPLHF

j_call: TRBJ2-7
d_call: .
v_call: TRBV4-3
clone_size: few
cdr3_nt: TGCGCCAGCAGTCTGCCACGAGAGGCCTACGAGCAGTACTTC
cdr3_aa: CASSLPREAYEQYF

j_call: TRBJ2-5
d_call: .
v_call: TRBV29-1
clone_size: .
cdr3_nt: TGCAGCGTTTCTCTAGGAGAGACCCAGTACTTC
cdr3_aa: CSVSLGETQYF